This T cell receptor (beta chain) was sequenced in a study of control samples from healthy donors and cancer patients (dated by TCRdb to the early 2020s). Notes on this clone: This receptor's antigen is unknown. No base-level quality is on record; no much larger clone is a single base apart.

V is shortened by 0 bases, J by 3 bases, and the region joining them spans 15 bases. The germline V gene encodes CDR1 LGHNA and CDR2 YSLEER. The CDR3, from cysteine to phenylalanine, totals 16 residues. CDR3 DNA only is kept here, 48 bases in frame from base 1. The library was prepared using the immunoSEQ multiplex PCR assay. TCRdb retrieved this table from immuneACCESS and kept in-frame rearrangements only. Not all clones are present; in checked studies, unresolved V genes account for under half, and no reason is known for the remainder. Here the sample has around 110,000 clones; more than 75% occur a single time. The ten most abundant clones make up over 2% of the sample.

The TCR was taken from a woman in her seventies in good health. Sequenced material: blood. Rearrangement joined TRBV4-3 to TRBJ2-7; a weak D assignment points to TRBD1 (5 bases agree). The DNA reads as follows: TGCGCCAGCAGCCAAGATCCGCGACAGAGTTTCTACGAGCAGTACTTC. The translation is CASSQDPRQSFYEQYF.